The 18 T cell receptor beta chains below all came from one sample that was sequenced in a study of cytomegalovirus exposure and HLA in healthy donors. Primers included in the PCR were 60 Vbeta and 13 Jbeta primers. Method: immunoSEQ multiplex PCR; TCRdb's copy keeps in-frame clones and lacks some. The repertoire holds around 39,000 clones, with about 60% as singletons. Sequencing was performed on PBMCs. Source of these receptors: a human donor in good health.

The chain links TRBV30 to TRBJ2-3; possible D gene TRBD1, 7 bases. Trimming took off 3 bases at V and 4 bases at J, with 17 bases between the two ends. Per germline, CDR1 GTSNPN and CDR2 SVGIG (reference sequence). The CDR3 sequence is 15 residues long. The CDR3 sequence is CAWSGRRGRADTQYF. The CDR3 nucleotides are TGTGCCTGGAGCGGCCGGAGGGGGCGGGCAGATACGCAGTATTTT. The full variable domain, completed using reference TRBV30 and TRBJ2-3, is SQTIHQWPATLVQPVGSPLSLECTVEGTSNPNLYWYRQAAGRGLQLLFYSVGIGQISSEVPQNLSASRPQDRQFILSSKKLLLSDSGFYLCAWSGRRGRADTQYFGPGTRLTVL.

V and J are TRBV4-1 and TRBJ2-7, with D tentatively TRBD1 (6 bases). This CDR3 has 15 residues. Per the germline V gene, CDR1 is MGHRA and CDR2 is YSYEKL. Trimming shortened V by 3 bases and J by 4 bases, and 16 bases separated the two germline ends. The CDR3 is CASSHTGTPPYEQYF. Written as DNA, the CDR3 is TGCGCCAGCAGCCATACCGGGACACCCCCTTACGAGCAGTACTTC.

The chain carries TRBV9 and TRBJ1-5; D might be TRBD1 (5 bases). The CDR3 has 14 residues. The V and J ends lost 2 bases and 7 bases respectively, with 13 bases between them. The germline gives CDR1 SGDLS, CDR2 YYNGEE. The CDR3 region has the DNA TGTGCCAGCAGCGTGGGGCGGTCCGGGCAGCCCCAGCATTTT. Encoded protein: CASSVGRSGQPQHF.

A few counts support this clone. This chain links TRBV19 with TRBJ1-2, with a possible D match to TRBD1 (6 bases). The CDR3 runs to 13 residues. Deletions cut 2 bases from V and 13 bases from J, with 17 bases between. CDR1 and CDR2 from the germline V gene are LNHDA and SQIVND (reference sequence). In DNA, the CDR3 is TGTGCCAGTAGTATACAGGGGATATCGGCAGGCACCTTC. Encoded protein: CASSIQGISAGTF.

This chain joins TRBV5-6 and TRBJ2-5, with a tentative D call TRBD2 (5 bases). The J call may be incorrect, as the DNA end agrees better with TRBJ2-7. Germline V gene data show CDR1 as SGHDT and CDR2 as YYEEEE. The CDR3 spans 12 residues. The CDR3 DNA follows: TGTGCCAGCAGAGGGAGCTCCTACGAGCAGTACTTC. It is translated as CASRGSSYEQYF.

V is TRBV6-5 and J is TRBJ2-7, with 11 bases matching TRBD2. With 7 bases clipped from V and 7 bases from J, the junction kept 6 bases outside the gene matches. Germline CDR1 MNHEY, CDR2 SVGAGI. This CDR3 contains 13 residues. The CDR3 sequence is CASTSGGRGEQYF. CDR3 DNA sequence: TGTGCCAGCACTAGCGGGGGGCGAGGGGAGCAGTACTTC.

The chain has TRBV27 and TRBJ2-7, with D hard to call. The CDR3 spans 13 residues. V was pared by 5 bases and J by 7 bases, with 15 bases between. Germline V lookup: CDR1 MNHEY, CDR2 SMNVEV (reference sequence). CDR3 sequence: CASSPRVLREQYF. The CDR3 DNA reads TGTGCCAGCAGTCCTAGAGTCCTGAGGGAGCAGTACTTC.

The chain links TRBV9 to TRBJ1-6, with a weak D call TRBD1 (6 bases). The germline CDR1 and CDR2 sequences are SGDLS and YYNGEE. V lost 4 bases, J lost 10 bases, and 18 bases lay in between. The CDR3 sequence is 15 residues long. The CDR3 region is CASSPRGAVSSPLHF. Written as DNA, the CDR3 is TGTGCCAGCAGCCCCCGGGGGGCAGTATCCTCACCCCTCCACTTT.

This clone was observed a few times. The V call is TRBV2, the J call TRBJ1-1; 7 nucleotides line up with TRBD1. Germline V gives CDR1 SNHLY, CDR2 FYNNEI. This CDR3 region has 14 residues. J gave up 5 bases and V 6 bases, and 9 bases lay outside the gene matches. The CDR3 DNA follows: TGTGCCAGCAGGACGACAGGGACGGGGACTGAAGCTTTCTTT. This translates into CASRTTGTGTEAFF.

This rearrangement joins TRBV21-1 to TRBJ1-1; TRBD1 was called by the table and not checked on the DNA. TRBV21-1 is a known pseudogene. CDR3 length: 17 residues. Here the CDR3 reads CASFFGQGGLTNTEAFF. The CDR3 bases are TGTGCCAGCTTTTTCGGACAGGGGGGACTTACTAACACTGAAGCTTTCTTT.

The CDR3 here is CASSQVVQGNSPLHF. The CDR3 DNA reads as TGCGCCAGCAGCCAAGTTGTCCAGGGGAATTCACCCCTCCACTTT. V gene TRBV4-3 combines with J gene TRBJ1-6, with D possibly TRBD1 on 6 matching bases. Trimming shortened V by 1 base and J by 7 bases, and 11 bases separated the two germline ends. Germline CDR1 reads LGHNA; CDR2 reads YSLEER. The CDR3 totals 15 residues.

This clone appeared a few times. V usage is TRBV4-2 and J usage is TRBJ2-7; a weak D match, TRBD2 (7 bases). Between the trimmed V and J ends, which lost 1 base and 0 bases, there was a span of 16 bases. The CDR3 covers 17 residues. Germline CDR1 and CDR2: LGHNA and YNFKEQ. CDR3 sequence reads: CASSQAFAGDNSYEQYF. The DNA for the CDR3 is TGTGCCAGCAGCCAAGCCTTCGCGGGGGACAACTCCTACGAGCAGTACTTC.

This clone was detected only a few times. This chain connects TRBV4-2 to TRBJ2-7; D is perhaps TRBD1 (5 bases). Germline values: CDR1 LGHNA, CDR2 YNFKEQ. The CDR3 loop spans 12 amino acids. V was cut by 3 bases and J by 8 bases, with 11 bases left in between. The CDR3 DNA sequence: TGTGCCAGCAGCCAGAATCAGGGTCAGCAGTACTTC. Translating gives CASSQNQGQQYF.

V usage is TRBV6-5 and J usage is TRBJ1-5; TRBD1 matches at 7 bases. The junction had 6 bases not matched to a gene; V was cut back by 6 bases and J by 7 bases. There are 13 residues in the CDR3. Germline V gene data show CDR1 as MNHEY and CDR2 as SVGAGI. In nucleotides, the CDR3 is TGTGCCAGCAGCAAACAGGGGCGACAGCCCCAGCATTTT. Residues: CASSKQGRQPQHF.

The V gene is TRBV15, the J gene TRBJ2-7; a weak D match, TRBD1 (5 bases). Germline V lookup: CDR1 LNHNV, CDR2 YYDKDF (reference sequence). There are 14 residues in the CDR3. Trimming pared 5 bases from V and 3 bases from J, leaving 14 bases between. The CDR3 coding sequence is TGTGCCACCAGCTCGGAACTCCAGGGCTACGAGCAGTACTTC. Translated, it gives CATSSELQGYEQYF.

The CDR3 bases are TGTGCCAGCAGCACCCGGGGGAGCTCCTACAATGAGCAGTTCTTC. It yields the protein CASSTRGSSYNEQFF. The V call is TRBV7-9, the J call TRBJ2-1; tentatively, D is TRBD2 (6 bases). The V end lost 5 bases, the J end lost 0 bases, and 11 bases lay between the germline ends. The CDR3 covers 15 residues. Germline CDR1 and CDR2: SEHNR and FQNEAQ (reference sequence).

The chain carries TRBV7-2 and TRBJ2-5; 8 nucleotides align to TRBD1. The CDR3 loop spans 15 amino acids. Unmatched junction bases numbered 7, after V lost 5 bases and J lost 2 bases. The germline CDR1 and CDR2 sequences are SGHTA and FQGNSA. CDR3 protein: CASSPTGVAQETQYF. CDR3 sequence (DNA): TGTGCCAGCAGCCCGACAGGGGTCGCACAAGAGACCCAGTACTTC.

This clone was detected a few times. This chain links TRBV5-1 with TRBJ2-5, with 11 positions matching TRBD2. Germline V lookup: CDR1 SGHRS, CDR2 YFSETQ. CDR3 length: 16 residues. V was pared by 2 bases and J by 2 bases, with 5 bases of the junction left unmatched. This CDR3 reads CASSFLPSGGQETQYF. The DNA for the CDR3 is TGCGCCAGCAGCTTTCTGCCTAGCGGGGGGCAAGAGACCCAGTACTTC.